This entry concerns a single TCR beta chain. This record comes from a study of OX40 agonist ivuxolimab in advanced cancers. Assay used: immunoSEQ multiplex PCR; TCRdb lists only in-frame clones, some missing. The sample has around 50,000 clones, approximately 90% seen once. The CDR3 extends over 16 amino acids. Germline CDR1 reads SNHLY; CDR2 reads FYNNEI. Unmatched junction bases numbered 11, after V lost 4 bases and J lost 8 bases. The sequencing here drew on CD4+ or CD8+ T cells sorted from blood, taken in a trial of the OX40 agonist ivuxolimab. V gene TRBV2 combines with J gene TRBJ1-4; 9 bases map to TRBD1. This receptor was obtained from an adult with an advanced solid tumor such as melanoma, head and neck, liver or kidney cancer. The CDR3 here is CASSGLGTGSSEKLFF. CDR3 sequence (DNA): TGTGCCAGCAGTGGGTTAGGGACAGGGTCTTCCGAAAAACTGTTTTTT.